The 25 T cell receptor beta chains in this list originate from one sample, sequenced in a study of blood T cell repertoires in COVID-19. Clones were sequenced by immunoSEQ multiplex PCR, and TCRdb holds only the in-frame ones, with some missing. The profile shows roughly 200,000 clones, about 88% of them singletons. Sample: peripheral blood. The origin of the receptors is a woman aged 40 to 50 who had recovered from COVID-19.

This clone was seen a few times. The chain links TRBV18 to TRBJ1-3; TRBD1 agrees at 9 bases. The CDR3 is 16 amino acids. The V and J ends lost 3 bases and 4 bases, in that order; junction bases with no gene match: 7. Germline CDR1 is KGHSH and CDR2 is LQKENI. The chain's CDR3 is CASSPEQGAKGNTIYF. As DNA, the CDR3 is TGTGCCAGCTCACCGGAACAGGGGGCGAAGGGAAACACCATATATTTT.

This chain links TRBV3-1 (or the pseudogene TRBV3-2) with TRBJ2-1; 9 bases are a match to TRBD1. This CDR3 region has 19 residues. Trimming removed 0 bases from V and 8 bases from J; junction bases left unmatched: 17. Germline loops: CDR1 LGHDT, CDR2 YNNKEL (reference sequence). Here the CDR3 DNA reads TGTGCCAGCAGCCAAGAGCCGGGACAGGGATTTCTGACTCTCTATGAGCAGTTCTTC. It yields the protein CASSQEPGQGFLTLYEQFF.

The V call is TRBV11-3, the J call TRBJ2-3; D not certain. V was trimmed by 1 base and J by 2 bases, leaving 7 bases between them. Germline CDR1 reads SGHNT; CDR2 reads YENEEA. The CDR3 runs 14 residues. In nucleotides, the CDR3 is TGTGCCAGCAGCTTAGGGGCGAACACAGATACGCAGTATTTT. This codes for CASSLGANTDTQYF. Together with reference TRBV11-3 and TRBJ2-3, the CDR3 gives the full variable domain: EAGVVQSPRYKIIEKKQPVAFWCNPISGHNTLYWYLQNLGQGPELLIRYENEEAVDDSQLPKDRFSAERLKGVDSTLKIQPAELGDSAVYLCASSLGANTDTQYFGPGTRLTVL.

V usage is TRBV19 and J usage is TRBJ2-3, with 9 bases fitting TRBD1. The germline CDR1 and CDR2 sequences are LNHDA and SQIVND (reference sequence). This CDR3 is 14 amino acids long. The J segment lost 1 base and the V segment lost 4 bases, leaving 0 bases of the junction unmatched. CDR3 residues: CASSRDRGTDTQYF. In DNA, the CDR3 is TGTGCCAGTAGTAGGGACAGGGGCACAGATACGCAGTATTTT.

The count of this clone is one. The gene calls are TRBV29-1 and TRBJ1-5; perhaps TRBD1 as D (6 bases). Germline assignment: CDR1 SQVTM and CDR2 ANQGSEA. Trimming cost V 5 bases and J 2 bases, with 10 bases left between them. The CDR3 is 13 amino acids. CDR3 nucleotides: TGCAGCGTTCAGGGGTCGGGCAATCAGCCCCAGCATTTT. This encodes CSVQGSGNQPQHF.

The gene calls are TRBV9 and TRBJ2-7, with 8 nucleotides matching TRBD2. The CDR3 is 16 residues long. Per the germline V gene, CDR1 is SGDLS and CDR2 is YYNGEE. The trim removed 0 bases at V and 6 bases at J, leaving 11 bases unmatched. CDR3 DNA: TGTGCCAGCAGCGTAGCAGCGGGAGTTATGGGGAGCGAGCAGTACTTC. Its translation is CASSVAAGVMGSEQYF.

The chain employs TRBV12-5 and TRBJ2-1; TRBD1 matches 10 bases. This CDR3 has 16 residues. Per germline, CDR1 LGHNT and CDR2 FRNRAP. With V trimmed by 4 bases and J by 5 bases, 8 bases remained unmatched. The CDR3 loop is CASGSAGTGVNNEQFF. DNA for the CDR3: TGTGCTAGTGGTTCGGCCGGGACAGGGGTCAACAATGAGCAGTTCTTC.

The chain couples TRBV9 to TRBJ2-3; the match to TRBD1 covers 7 bases. With V trimmed by 4 bases and J by 0 bases, 14 bases remained unmatched. CDR3 length: 18 amino acids. Germline V gene sequence: CDR1 SGDLS, CDR2 YYNGEE. The CDR3: CASSYRAGGETSTDTQYF. The DNA of the CDR3 is TGTGCCAGCAGCTACCGCGCAGGGGGAGAAACTAGCACAGATACGCAGTATTTT.

The chain couples TRBV9 to TRBJ2-3, with TRBD2 matching over 9 bases. Germline loops: CDR1 SGDLS, CDR2 YYNGEE. The CDR3 consists of 16 residues. The V and J ends lost 6 bases and 0 bases, in that order; junction bases with no gene match: 8. CDR3 protein: CASTPPSGTSTDTQYF. For the CDR3, the DNA is TGTGCCAGCACCCCGCCTAGCGGGACTAGCACAGATACGCAGTATTTT. The whole variable domain, remainder taken from reference TRBV9 and TRBJ2-3, is DSGVTQTPKHLITATGQRVTLRCSPRSGDLSVYWYQQSLDQGLQFLIQYYNGEERAKGNILERFSAQQFPDLHSELNLSSLELGDSALYFCASTPPSGTSTDTQYFGPGTRLTVL.

The chain combines TRBV19 with TRBJ1-1, with D unresolved. The CDR3 is made up of 13 amino acids. CDR1 LNHDA and CDR2 SQIVND come from the germline V gene (reference sequence). Trimming pared 3 bases from V and 1 base from J, leaving 6 bases between. CDR3 in amino acids: CASSILENTEAFF. The CDR3 DNA reads TGTGCCAGTAGTATCCTAGAGAACACTGAAGCTTTCTTT.

This rearrangement joins TRBV5-5 to TRBJ2-4, with 8 bases lining up with TRBD1. Germline V gene lookup returns CDR1 SGHKS and CDR2 YYEKEE (reference sequence). This CDR3 has 16 amino acids. The V gene end was trimmed by 3 bases and the J gene end by 12 bases; junction bases not matched to a gene: 17. CDR3 loop: CASSSGAGTGAASQYF. CDR3 coding DNA: TGTGCCAGCAGCTCCGGGGCCGGGACAGGTGCCGCGTCTCAGTACTTC.

The chain recombines TRBV28 with TRBJ2-1, with 11 positions matching TRBD2. Germline CDR1 MDHEN, CDR2 SYDVKM. The trim removed 4 bases at V and 4 bases at J, leaving 15 bases unmatched. The CDR3 consists of 19 residues. CDR3 nucleotide sequence: TGTGCCAGCAGTTCGTTGGGCGGACTAGCGGGTGATTCTTACAATGAGCAGTTCTTC. Protein product: CASSSLGGLAGDSYNEQFF.

V gene TRBV15 combines with J gene TRBJ2-3, with TRBD2 as a possible D gene (5 bases). V shed 1 base and J shed 4 bases, with 12 bases lying between them. Germline loops: CDR1 LNHNV, CDR2 YYDKDF (reference sequence). CDR3 length equals 15 residues. The CDR3 DNA follows: TGTGCCACCAGCAGAGGGCAGTGGAGGTCAGATACGCAGTATTTT. Its translation is CATSRGQWRSDTQYF.

V is TRBV7-6 and J is TRBJ2-5; 7 bases map to TRBD1. The length of the CDR3 is 17 residues. V shed 3 bases, J shed 4 bases, and the junction held 14 bases outside the gene matches. CDR1 is SGHVS and CDR2 is FNYEAQ in the germline V gene. DNA for the CDR3: TGTGCCAGCAGCTTGGACCCCCAACAGGGGATTGGAGAGACCCAGTACTTC. It is translated as CASSLDPQQGIGETQYF.

The V call is TRBV28, the J call TRBJ2-4; D might be TRBD2 (5 bases). The CDR3 runs to 15 residues. CDR1 and CDR2 (germline): MDHEN, SYDVKM. The V and J ends lost 4 bases and 9 bases respectively, with 19 bases between them. The CDR3 region has the DNA TGTGCCAGCAGTTCCACCGGGGTCCCAGCAGGCATTCAGTACTTC. Encoded protein: CASSSTGVPAGIQYF.

This rearrangement joins TRBV25-1 to TRBJ2-1; D gene unclear. This CDR3 comprises 12 residues. The V gene lost 2 bases and the J gene lost 5 bases, with 4 bases spanning the gap. Germline lookup yields CDR1 MGHDK and CDR2 SYGVNS. The CDR3: CASSENNNEQFF. The CDR3 nucleotides read TGTGCCAGCAGTGAAAACAACAATGAGCAGTTCTTC. Based on the CDR3 plus reference TRBV25-1 and TRBJ2-1, the full variable domain is EADIYQTPRYLVIGTGKKITLECSQTMGHDKMYWYQQDPGMELHLIHYSYGVNSTEKGDLSSESTVSRIRTEHFPLTLESARPSHTSQYLCASSENNNEQFFGPGTRLTVL.

This clone was found a few times. The chain recombines TRBV27 with TRBJ1-1; 8 bases map to TRBD1. This CDR3 region has 15 residues. The germline gives CDR1 MNHEY, CDR2 SMNVEV (reference sequence). The V gene end was trimmed by 8 bases and the J gene end by 5 bases; junction bases not matched to a gene: 13. CDR3 coding DNA: TGTGCCAGCTACCCCGGACAGGGCTTAAGGACTGAAGCTTTCTTT. Encoded protein: CASYPGQGLRTEAFF.

This clone was seen only a few times. The chain has TRBV27 and TRBJ2-1; maybe TRBD1 (5 bases). V lost 6 bases, J lost 12 bases, and 18 bases lay in between. CDR1 and CDR2 from the germline V gene are MNHEY and SMNVEV (reference sequence). The CDR3 sequence is 13 residues long. CDR3 nucleotide sequence: TGTGCCAGCAGCTCATGGGCTTTCCAGGGGCAGTTCTTC. This translates into CASSSWAFQGQFF.

The chain has TRBV3-1 (or the pseudogene TRBV3-2) and TRBJ2-1; 10 bases map to TRBD2. The germline V gene has CDR1 LGHDT and CDR2 YNNKEL (reference sequence). This CDR3 region has 15 residues. The V gene end was trimmed by 2 bases and the J gene end by 4 bases; junction bases not matched to a gene: 2. This CDR3 reads CASSQLAGVYNEQFF. DNA of the CDR3: TGTGCCAGCAGCCAACTAGCGGGAGTTTACAATGAGCAGTTCTTC.

The chain uses TRBV12-5 and TRBJ1-2; 7 bases align to TRBD1. Germline V CDR1 and CDR2: LGHNT, FRNRAP. After removal of 5 bases from V and 4 bases from J, the junction contained 1 base not matched to a gene. This CDR3 region has 12 residues. CDR3 residues: CASGRDSYGYTF. CDR3 bases: TGTGCTAGTGGTCGGGACAGCTATGGCTACACCTTC.

The chain uses TRBV28 and TRBJ1-3; D is uncertain. The V gene lost 8 bases and the J gene lost 4 bases, with 9 bases spanning the gap. Germline CDR1 is MDHEN and CDR2 is SYDVKM. This CDR3 is built from 12 residues. This CDR3 reads CASVERGNTIYF. CDR3 coding DNA: TGTGCCAGCGTGGAGCGAGGAAACACCATATATTTT.

This clone was found a few times. The rearrangement joins TRBV25-1 to TRBJ1-4, with a possible D match to TRBD1 (6 bases). Trimming removed 8 bases at V and 8 bases at J, with 24 bases between. The germline gives CDR1 MGHDK, CDR2 SYGVNS. The CDR3 loop spans 16 amino acids. CDR3 sequence (DNA): TGTGCCAGCGATCCCCTACACAGGGAGTGGCAAGAAAAACTGTTTTTT. Translated, it gives CASDPLHREWQEKLFF.

This chain links TRBV25-1 with TRBJ2-1; tentatively, D is TRBD1 (5 bases). The CDR3 runs to 16 residues. The germline CDR1 and CDR2 sequences are MGHDK and SYGVNS. The V and J ends lost 3 bases and 4 bases respectively, with 16 bases between them. The CDR3 sequence: CASSDWGTTRYNEQFF. CDR3 nucleotides: TGTGCCAGCAGTGATTGGGGCACAACCAGATACAATGAGCAGTTCTTC.

The rearrangement links TRBV5-4 to TRBJ2-7, with D perhaps TRBD2 (5 bases). V dropped 5 bases and J dropped 8 bases, with 20 bases sitting between them. The CDR3 runs 14 residues. Germline CDR1 reads SGHNT; CDR2 reads YYREEE (reference sequence). The CDR3 here is CASSLTGENTKQYF. CDR3 nucleotides: TGTGCCAGCAGTCTCACCGGGGAGAATACGAAGCAGTACTTC. Variable domain in full (rest from reference TRBV5-4 and TRBJ2-7): ETGVTQSPTHLIKTRGQQVTLRCSSQSGHNTVSWYQQALGQGPQFIFQYYREEENGRGNFPPRFSGLQFPNYSSELNVNALELDDSALYLCASSLTGENTKQYFGPGTRLTVT.

The rearrangement joins TRBV7-6 to TRBJ1-5, with D tentatively TRBD1 (6 bases). Deletions cut 0 bases from V and 6 bases from J, with 15 bases between. CDR3 length equals 16 residues. Per germline, CDR1 SGHVS and CDR2 FNYEAQ. CDR3 DNA: TGTGCCAGCAGCTTAGCGGGGGGGCGCTTACCTCAGCCCCAGCATTTT. It yields the protein CASSLAGGRLPQPQHF.